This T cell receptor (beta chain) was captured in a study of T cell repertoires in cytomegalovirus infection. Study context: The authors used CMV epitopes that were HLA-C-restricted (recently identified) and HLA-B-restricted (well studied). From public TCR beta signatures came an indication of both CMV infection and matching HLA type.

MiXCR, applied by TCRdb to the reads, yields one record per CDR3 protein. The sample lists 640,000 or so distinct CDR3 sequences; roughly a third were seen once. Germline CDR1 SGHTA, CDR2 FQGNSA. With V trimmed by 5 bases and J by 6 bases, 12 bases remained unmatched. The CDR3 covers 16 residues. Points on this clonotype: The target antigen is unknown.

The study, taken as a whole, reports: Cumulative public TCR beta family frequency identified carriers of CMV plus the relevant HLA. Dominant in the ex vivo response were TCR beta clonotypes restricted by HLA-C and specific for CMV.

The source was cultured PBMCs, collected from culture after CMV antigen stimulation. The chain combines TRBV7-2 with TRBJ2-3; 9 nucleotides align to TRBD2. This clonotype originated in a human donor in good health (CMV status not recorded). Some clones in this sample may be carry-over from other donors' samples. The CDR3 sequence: CASSRDAGGSGDTQYF. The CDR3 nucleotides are TGTGCCAGCAGCCGGGACGCGGGAGGGTCCGGGGATACGCAGTATTTT.